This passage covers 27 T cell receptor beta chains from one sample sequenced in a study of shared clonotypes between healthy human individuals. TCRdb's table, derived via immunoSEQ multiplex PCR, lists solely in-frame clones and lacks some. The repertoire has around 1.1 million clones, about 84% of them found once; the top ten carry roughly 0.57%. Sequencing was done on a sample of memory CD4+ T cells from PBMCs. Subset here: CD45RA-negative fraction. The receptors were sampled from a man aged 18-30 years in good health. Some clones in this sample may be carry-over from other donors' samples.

The CDR3 protein is CASSWDRGAEKLFF. CDR3 DNA: TGTGCCAGCAGCTGGGACAGGGGTGCTGAAAAACTGTTTTTT. This chain joins TRBV7-2 and TRBJ1-4; TRBD1 aligns across 10 bases. The germline CDR1 and CDR2 sequences are SGHTA and FQGNSA. The CDR3 length is 14 residues. V gave up 4 bases and J gave up 7 bases; unmatched junction bases: 3. Together with reference TRBV7-2 and TRBJ1-4, the CDR3 gives the full variable domain: GAGVSQSPSNKVTEKGKDVELRCDPISGHTALYWYRQSLGQGLEFLIYFQGNSAPDKSGLPSDRFSAERTGGSVSTLTIQRTQQEDSAVYLCASSWDRGAEKLFFGSGTQLSVL.

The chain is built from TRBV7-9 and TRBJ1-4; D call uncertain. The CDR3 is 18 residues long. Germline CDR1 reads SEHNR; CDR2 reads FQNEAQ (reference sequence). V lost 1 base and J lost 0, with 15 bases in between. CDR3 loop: CASSLVPLTVATNEKLFF. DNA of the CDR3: TGTGCCAGCAGCTTAGTTCCTCTAACCGTTGCAACTAATGAAAAACTGTTTTTT.

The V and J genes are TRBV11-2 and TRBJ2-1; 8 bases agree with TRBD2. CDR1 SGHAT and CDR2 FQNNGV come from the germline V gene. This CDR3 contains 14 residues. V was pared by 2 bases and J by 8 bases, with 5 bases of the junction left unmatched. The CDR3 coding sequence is TGTGCCAGCAGCTTATTATCGGGAGGGCATGAGCAGTTCTTC. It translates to CASSLLSGGHEQFF.

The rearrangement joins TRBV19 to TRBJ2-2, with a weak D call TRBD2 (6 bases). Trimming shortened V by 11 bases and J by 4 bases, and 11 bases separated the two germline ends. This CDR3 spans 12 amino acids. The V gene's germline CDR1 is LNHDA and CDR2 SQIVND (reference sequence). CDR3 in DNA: TGTGCCGGCGGGACTCGCACCGGGGAGCTGTTTTTT. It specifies CAGGTRTGELFF.

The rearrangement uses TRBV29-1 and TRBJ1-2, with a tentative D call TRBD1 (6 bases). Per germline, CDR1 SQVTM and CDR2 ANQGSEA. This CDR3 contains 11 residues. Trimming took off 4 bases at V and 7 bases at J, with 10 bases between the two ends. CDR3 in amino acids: CSVGQGIGYTF. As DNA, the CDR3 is TGCAGCGTTGGGCAGGGGATTGGCTACACCTTC.

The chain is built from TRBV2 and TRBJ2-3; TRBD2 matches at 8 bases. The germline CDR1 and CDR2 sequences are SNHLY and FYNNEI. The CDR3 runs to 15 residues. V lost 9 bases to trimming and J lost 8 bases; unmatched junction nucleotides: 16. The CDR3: CASSLAEGSAGTQYF. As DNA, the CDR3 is TGTGCCAGTTCACTAGCGGAGGGCTCTGCAGGTACGCAGTATTTT.

CDR3 DNA sequence: TGTGCCAGCCCAGGGGTCTCTGGGGCCAACGTCCTGACTTTC. Translation gives CASPGVSGANVLTF. The chain recombines TRBV7-9 with TRBJ2-6; the D gene is possibly TRBD1 (6 bases). V shed 8 bases and J shed 0 bases, with 8 bases lying between them. CDR1 is SEHNR, CDR2 FQNEAQ, per germline (reference sequence). The CDR3 contains 14 residues.

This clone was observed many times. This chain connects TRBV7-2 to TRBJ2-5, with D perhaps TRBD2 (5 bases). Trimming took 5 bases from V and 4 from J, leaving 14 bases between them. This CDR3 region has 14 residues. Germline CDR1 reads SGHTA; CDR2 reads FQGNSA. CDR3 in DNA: TGTGCCAGCAGCCGAGGGCTAGCCGGAGAGACCCAGTACTTC. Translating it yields CASSRGLAGETQYF.

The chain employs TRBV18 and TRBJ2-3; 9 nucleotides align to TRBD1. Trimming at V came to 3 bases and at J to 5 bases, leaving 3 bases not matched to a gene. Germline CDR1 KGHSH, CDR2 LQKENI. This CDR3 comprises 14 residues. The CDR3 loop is CASSPGQGIDTQYF. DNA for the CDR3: TGTGCCAGCTCACCGGGACAGGGTATAGATACGCAGTATTTT.

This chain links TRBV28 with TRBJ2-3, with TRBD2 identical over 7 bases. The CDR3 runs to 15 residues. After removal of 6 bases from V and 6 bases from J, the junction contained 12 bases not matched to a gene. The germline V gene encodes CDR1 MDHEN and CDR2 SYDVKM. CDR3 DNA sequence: TGTGCCAGCAGCCCCGGGGGAGGGAGCAGGGATACGCAGTATTTT. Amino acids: CASSPGGGSRDTQYF.

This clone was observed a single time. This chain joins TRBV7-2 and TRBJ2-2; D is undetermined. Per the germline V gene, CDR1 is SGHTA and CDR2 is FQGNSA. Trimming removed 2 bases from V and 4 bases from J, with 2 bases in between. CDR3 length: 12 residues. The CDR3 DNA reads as TGTGCCAGCAGCTTATTCACCGGGGAGCTGTTTTTT. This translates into CASSLFTGELFF.

The CDR3 loop is CATLQGAVDEQYF. The CDR3 DNA is TGTGCCACCCTACAGGGGGCTGTGGACGAGCAGTACTTC. This chain uses TRBV6-6 with TRBJ2-7; 9 bases fit TRBD1. Per the germline V gene, CDR1 is MNHNY and CDR2 is SVGAGI (reference sequence). The CDR3 loop spans 13 amino acids. With V trimmed by 10 bases and J by 5 bases, 9 bases remained unmatched.

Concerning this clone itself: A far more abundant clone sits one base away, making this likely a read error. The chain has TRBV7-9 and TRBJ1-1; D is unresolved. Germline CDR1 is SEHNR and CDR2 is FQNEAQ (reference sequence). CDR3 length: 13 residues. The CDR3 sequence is CAGSSKLNTEAFF. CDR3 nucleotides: TGTGCCGGCAGTAGCAAGCTGAACACTGAAGCTTTCTTT.

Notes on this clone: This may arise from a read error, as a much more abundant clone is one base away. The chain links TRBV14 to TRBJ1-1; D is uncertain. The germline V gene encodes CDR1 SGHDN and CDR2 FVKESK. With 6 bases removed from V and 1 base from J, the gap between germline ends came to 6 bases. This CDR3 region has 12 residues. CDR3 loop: CASRGSNTEAFF. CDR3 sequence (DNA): TGTGCCAGCAGGGGCTCGAACACTGAAGCTTTCTTT.

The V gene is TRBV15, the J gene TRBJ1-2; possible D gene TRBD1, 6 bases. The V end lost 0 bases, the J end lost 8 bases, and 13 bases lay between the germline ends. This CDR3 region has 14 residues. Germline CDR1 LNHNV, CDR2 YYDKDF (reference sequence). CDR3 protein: CATSRDHRVGGYTF. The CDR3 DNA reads TGTGCCACCAGCAGAGACCACAGGGTGGGGGGCTACACCTTC.

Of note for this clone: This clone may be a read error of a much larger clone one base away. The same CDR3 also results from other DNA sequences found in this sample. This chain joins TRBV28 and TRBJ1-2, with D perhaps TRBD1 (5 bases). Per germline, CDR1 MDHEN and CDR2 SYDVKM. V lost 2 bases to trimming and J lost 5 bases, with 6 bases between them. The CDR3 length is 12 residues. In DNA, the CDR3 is TGTGCCAGCAGTTTAGGGGGGTATGGCTACACCTTC. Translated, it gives CASSLGGYGYTF.

For the CDR3, the DNA is TGTGCCAGCTCACCTCTAATCAGGGGGCTGAGCACCGGGGAGCTGTTTTTT. This gives the protein CASSPLIRGLSTGELFF. The rearrangement uses TRBV18 and TRBJ2-2; 8 bases are shared with TRBD1. This CDR3 spans 17 amino acids. J lost 4 bases, V lost 3 bases, and 10 bases had no gene match. Germline CDR1 reads KGHSH; CDR2 reads LQKENI.

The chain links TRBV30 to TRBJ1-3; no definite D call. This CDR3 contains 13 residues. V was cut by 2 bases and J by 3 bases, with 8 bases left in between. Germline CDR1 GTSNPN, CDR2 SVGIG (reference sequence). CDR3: CAWSNSYGNTIYF. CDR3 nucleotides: TGTGCCTGGAGTAACAGCTATGGAAACACCATATATTTT.

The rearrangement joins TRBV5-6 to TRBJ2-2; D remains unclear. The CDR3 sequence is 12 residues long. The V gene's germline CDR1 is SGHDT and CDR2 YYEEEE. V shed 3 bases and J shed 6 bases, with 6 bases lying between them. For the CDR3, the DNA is TGTGCCAGCAGCTCTCCGCCCGGGGAGCTGTTTTTT. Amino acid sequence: CASSSPPGELFF.

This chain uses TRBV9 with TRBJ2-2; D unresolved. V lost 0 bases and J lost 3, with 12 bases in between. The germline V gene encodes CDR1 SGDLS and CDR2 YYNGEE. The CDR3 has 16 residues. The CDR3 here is CASSVVSGSDTGELFF. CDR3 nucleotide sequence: TGTGCCAGCAGCGTAGTGAGTGGATCCGACACCGGGGAGCTGTTTTTT.

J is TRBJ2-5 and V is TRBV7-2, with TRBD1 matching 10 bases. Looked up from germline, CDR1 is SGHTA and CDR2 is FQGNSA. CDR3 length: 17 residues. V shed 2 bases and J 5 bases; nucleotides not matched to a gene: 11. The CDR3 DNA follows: TGTGCCAGCAGCTTATCATCGGACAGGGGGGTCCGGGAGACCCAGTACTTC. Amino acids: CASSLSSDRGVRETQYF.

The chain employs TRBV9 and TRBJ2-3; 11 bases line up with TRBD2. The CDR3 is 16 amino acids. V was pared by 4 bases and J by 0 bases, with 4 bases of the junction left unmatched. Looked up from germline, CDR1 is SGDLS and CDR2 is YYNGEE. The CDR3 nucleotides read TGTGCCAGCAGCTTATGGACTAGCGGGAGCACAGATACGCAGTATTTT. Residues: CASSLWTSGSTDTQYF.

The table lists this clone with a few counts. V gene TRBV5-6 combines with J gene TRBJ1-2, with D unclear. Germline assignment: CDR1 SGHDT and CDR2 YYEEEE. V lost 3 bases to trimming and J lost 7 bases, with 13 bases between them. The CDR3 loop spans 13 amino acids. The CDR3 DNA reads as TGTGCCAGCAGCTCACGGCGAGGCAGTGGCTACACCTTC. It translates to CASSSRRGSGYTF. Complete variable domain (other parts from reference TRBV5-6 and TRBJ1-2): DAGVTQSPTHLIKTRGQQVTLRCSPKSGHDTVSWYQQALGQGPQFIFQYYEEEERQRGNFPDRFSGHQFPNYSSELNVNALLLGDSALYLCASSSRRGSGYTFGSGTRLTVV.

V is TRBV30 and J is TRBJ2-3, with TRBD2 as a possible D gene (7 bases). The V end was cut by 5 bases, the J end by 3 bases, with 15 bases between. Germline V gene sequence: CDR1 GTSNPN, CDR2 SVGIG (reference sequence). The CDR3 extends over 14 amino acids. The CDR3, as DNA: TGTGCCTGGGAAAAGGGGGGAGGGACAGATACGCAGTATTTT. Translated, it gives CAWEKGGGTDTQYF.

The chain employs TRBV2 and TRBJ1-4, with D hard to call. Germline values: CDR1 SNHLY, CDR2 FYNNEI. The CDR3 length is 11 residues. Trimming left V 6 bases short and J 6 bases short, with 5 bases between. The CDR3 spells CASSLHEKLFF. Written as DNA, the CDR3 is TGTGCCAGCAGCCTCCATGAAAAACTGTTTTTT.

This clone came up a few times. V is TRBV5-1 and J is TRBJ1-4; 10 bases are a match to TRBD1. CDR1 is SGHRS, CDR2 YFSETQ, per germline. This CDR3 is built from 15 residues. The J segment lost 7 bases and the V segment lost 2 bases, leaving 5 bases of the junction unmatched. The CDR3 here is CASSFSGTGAEKLFF. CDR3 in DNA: TGCGCCAGCAGCTTCTCCGGGACAGGGGCTGAAAAACTGTTTTTT.

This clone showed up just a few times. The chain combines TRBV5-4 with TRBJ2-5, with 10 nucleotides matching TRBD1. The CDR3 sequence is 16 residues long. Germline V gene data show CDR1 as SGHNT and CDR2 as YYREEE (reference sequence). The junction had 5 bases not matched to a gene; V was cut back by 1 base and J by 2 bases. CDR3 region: CASSLPPGQGQETQYF. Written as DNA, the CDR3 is TGTGCCAGCAGCTTGCCACCGGGACAGGGGCAAGAGACCCAGTACTTC.